The rows below give T cell receptor beta chains drawn from one sample of a study of T cells in Graves' hyperthyroidism and ophthalmopathy. A single record per CDR3 protein comes from TCRdb applying MiXCR to the multiplex PCR reads. The data contain some 700,000 distinct CDR3 sequences, approximately 15% of them seen just once; the ten biggest clones take up around a sixth. The specimen was blood. These receptors all come from a man aged 45 to 65 with Graves' hyperthyroidism. The CDR3 runs from the conserved cysteine through the conserved F or W. D genes are given only for firm matches. Clone size, where shown, is once, few, many, or a class for clones that have expanded.

D gene,J gene,V gene,clone size,CDR3 DNA,CDR3 protein
.,TRBJ2-2,TRBV11-2,many,TGTGCCAGCAGCTTAGGATCGAACACCGGGGAGCTGTTTTTT,CASSLGSNTGELFF
TRBD1,TRBJ1-3,TRBV6-1,few,TGTGCCAGCAGTCAGGGGGCTACTGGAAACACCATATATTTT,CASSQGATGNTIYF
.,TRBJ1-1,TRBV5-1,many,TGCGCCAGCAGCTCAACAATAACAGGATCTTCTCCTTTGAACACTGAAGCTTTCTTT,CASSSTITGSSPLNTEAFF
TRBD1,TRBJ2-2,TRBV11-2,.,TGTGCCAGCAGCCCCGACTCGACAGGGGGGGTCGCCACCGGGGAGCTGTCTTTT,CASSPDSTGGVATGELSF
.,TRBJ1-2,TRBV2,once,TGTGCCAGCAGTGATTCCCGGCACGGAATAAATGGCTGCACCTTC,CASSDSRHGINGCTF
.,TRBJ1-1,TRBV7-8,.,TGTGCCAGCAGCTTAGCGGAAGTAAGACAGAACACTGAAGCTTTCTTT,CASSLAEVRQNTEAFF
.,TRBJ1-2,TRBV7-2,.,TGTGCCAGCAGCCCCTACCGGGACGGTAACTATGGCTACACCTTC,CASSPYRDGNYGYTF
TRBD2,TRBJ2-5,TRBV11-2,many,TGTGCCAGCAGCTTAGTCGGTAGCGGGAGTGGGGAGACCCAGTACTTC,CASSLVGSGSGETQYF
.,TRBJ1-4,TRBV5-5,few,TGTGCCAGCGGCTTGGCCTGGGGCGAGGATGAAAAACTGTTTTTT,CASGLAWGEDEKLFF
.,TRBJ1-5,TRBV12-3/TRBV12-4,.,TGTGCCAGCAGTTTAGGTGCACAGTTGAATCAGCCCCAGCATTTT,CASSLGAQLNQPQHF
.,TRBJ1-6,TRBV6-1,.,TGTGCCAGCAGTGACAGCATTCTAGTGGCCCTCCACTTT,CASSDSILVALHF
.,TRBJ2-7,TRBV3-1,many,TGTGCCAGCAGCCAAGGTCCCAGGGACCCCTACGAGCAGTACTTC,CASSQGPRDPYEQYF
.,TRBJ2-3,TRBV6-1,few,TGTGCCAGCAGGGCCGGGGTAGCGGACCGGACAGATACGCAGTATTTT,CASRAGVADRTDTQYF
TRBD2,TRBJ2-3,TRBV2,.,TGTGCCGTACCGGGGGGGGAGCTTGATACGCAGTATTTT,CAVPGGELDTQYF
.,TRBJ1-2,TRBV4-1,.,TGCGCCAGCAGCCAAGATCTCGGGGCATCTCGATATGGCTACACCTTC,CASSQDLGASRYGYTF